A single sample gave rise to the 18 T cell receptor beta chains below, sequenced in a study of T cell responses to AZD1222 COVID-19 vaccine. Only in-frame clones appear in the TCRdb table, and some are missing; sequencing was by immunoSEQ multiplex PCR. The data show 100,000 to 120,000 clones, 88% seen once. Here the sequenced sample was peripheral blood, taken on day 0 of AZD1222 vaccination. Receptor source: an adult in good health.

The chain is built from TRBV19 and TRBJ2-5, with 8 bases identical to TRBD2. This CDR3 is 14 amino acids long. V was pared by 6 bases and J by 5 bases, with 8 bases of the junction left unmatched. Germline V gene lookup returns CDR1 LNHDA and CDR2 SQIVND (reference sequence). The CDR3 here is CASRNREGRETQYF. The CDR3 bases are TGTGCCAGTAGGAACCGGGAGGGCCGGGAGACCCAGTACTTC.

The chain joins TRBV6-5 to TRBJ2-3, with unresolved D. The length of the CDR3 is 13 residues. V was trimmed by 0 bases and J by 2 bases, leaving 3 bases between them. Germline values: CDR1 MNHEY, CDR2 SVGAGI. CDR3: CASSYSDTDTQYF. The CDR3, as DNA: TGTGCCAGCAGTTACTCGGACACAGATACGCAGTATTTT.

CDR3 sequence reads: CASSIGDSGIYEQYF. CDR3 bases: TGTGCCAGTAGTATCGGGGACAGTGGGATTTACGAGCAGTACTTC. The rearrangement uses TRBV19 and TRBJ2-7; 7 bases line up with TRBD1. In germline, CDR1 is LNHDA, CDR2 SQIVND (reference sequence). CDR3 length equals 15 residues. The V segment lost 3 bases and the J segment 4 bases; nucleotides outside the gene matches: 9.

This chain connects TRBV4-2 to TRBJ1-2, with D possibly matching TRBD1 (5 bases). The CDR3 is made up of 14 amino acids. Germline CDR1 LGHNA, CDR2 YNFKEQ. V lost 4 bases to trimming and J lost 4 bases, with 13 bases between them. DNA of the CDR3: TGTGCCAGCAGCCCCCTGACAGCCATCTATGGCTACACCTTC. Amino acid sequence: CASSPLTAIYGYTF.

This chain joins TRBV4-1 and TRBJ1-5, with D possibly matching TRBD1 (6 bases). V lost 2 bases and J lost 7, with 12 bases in between. CDR1 is MGHRA and CDR2 is YSYEKL in the germline V gene. CDR3 length equals 14 residues. CDR3 coding DNA: TGCGCCAGCAGCCAATCGGGGGCTGGACAGCCCCAGCATTTT. This encodes CASSQSGAGQPQHF.

V usage is TRBV5-1 and J usage is TRBJ2-1; D is unresolved. V gave up 0 bases and J gave up 2 bases, with 12 bases separating them. CDR1 and CDR2 (germline): SGHRS, YFSETQ. This CDR3 contains 16 residues. CDR3 sequence (DNA): TGCGCCAGCAGCTTGGTGGTGTCCAACACCTACAATGAGCAGTTCTTC. Its protein is CASSLVVSNTYNEQFF.

The rearrangement uses TRBV2 and TRBJ2-7, with TRBD1 matching 7 bases. The CDR3 sequence is 16 residues long. Germline V gene lookup returns CDR1 SNHLY and CDR2 FYNNEI. J was trimmed by 2 bases and V by 6 bases; bases with no gene match: 13. The CDR3 DNA follows: TGTGCCAGCAGCCGATTGTCCGGGACAGCTACCTACGAGCAGTACTTC. Translated: CASSRLSGTATYEQYF.

This chain links TRBV19 with TRBJ1-1, with 8 nucleotides matching TRBD1. Germline CDR1 LNHDA, CDR2 SQIVND (reference sequence). The trim removed 8 bases at V and 4 bases at J, leaving 9 bases unmatched. This CDR3 spans 14 amino acids. The CDR3 sequence is CASSLQGASTEAFF. DNA for the CDR3: TGTGCCAGTTCGCTTCAGGGGGCGAGCACTGAAGCTTTCTTT.

The V call is TRBV5-4, the J call TRBJ1-2, with no clear D. Germline V gene lookup returns CDR1 SGHNT and CDR2 YYREEE (reference sequence). This CDR3 spans 14 amino acids. The ends were cut back, 0 bases at V and 0 bases at J, with 6 bases in the middle. DNA of the CDR3: TGTGCCAGCAGCTTGGCTGGGACTAACTATGGCTACACCTTC. The encoded protein is CASSLAGTNYGYTF.

In the case of this clone: A much larger clone is a single base away; this may be a read error. Within the sample, other DNA sequences also encode this same CDR3. The chain joins TRBV29-1 to TRBJ2-7, with a weak D call TRBD1 (6 bases). Trimming shortened V by 4 bases and J by 5 bases, and 9 bases separated the two germline ends. The CDR3 contains 11 residues. Germline CDR1 reads SQVTM; CDR2 reads ANQGSEA. CDR3 DNA sequence: TGCAGCGTTGGGCAGGGGAACGAGCAGTACTTC. Translating it yields CSVGQGNEQYF.

This chain links TRBV18 with TRBJ1-1, with 9 bases fitting TRBD1. Germline CDR1 is KGHSH and CDR2 is LQKENI. The CDR3 totals 14 residues. V gave up 4 bases and J gave up 11 bases; unmatched junction bases: 11. The CDR3 protein is CASSRSQQGAGAFF. The CDR3 bases are TGTGCCAGCTCACGATCTCAACAGGGGGCCGGGGCTTTCTTT. Complete variable domain (other parts from reference TRBV18 and TRBJ1-1): NAGVMQNPRHLVRRRGQEARLRCSPMKGHSHVYWYRQLPEEGLKFMVYLQKENIIDESGMPKERFSAEFPKEGPSILRIQQVVRGDSAAYFCASSRSQQGAGAFFGQGTRLTVV.

The chain employs TRBV6-1 and TRBJ1-1, with 7 bases aligning to TRBD1. CDR3 length: 12 amino acids. Looked up from germline, CDR1 is MNHNS and CDR2 is SASEGT. V trimming: 3 bases; J trimming: 11 bases; junction bases outside the gene matches: 6. The CDR3: CASSDPDRAAFF. The CDR3 nucleotides read TGTGCCAGCAGTGATCCCGACAGGGCGGCTTTCTTT.

V is TRBV3-1 (or the pseudogene TRBV3-2) and J is TRBJ2-7; TRBD1 agrees at 8 bases. Germline values: CDR1 LGHDT, CDR2 YNNKEL (reference sequence). CDR3 size: 15 residues. Germline trimming cut 5 bases from V and 2 bases from J; bases unmatched to any gene: 8. CDR3 bases: TGTGCCAGCAGCTCACAGGGGGACAGTACCTACGAGCAGTACTTC. This codes for CASSSQGDSTYEQYF.

The genes are TRBV5-6 and TRBJ1-2, with D tentatively TRBD1 (6 bases). Per the germline V gene, CDR1 is SGHDT and CDR2 is YYEEEE. V lost 5 bases, J lost 8 bases, and 19 bases lay in between. This CDR3 has 14 amino acids. This CDR3 is CASSSGTPGGGYTF. The CDR3, as DNA: TGTGCCAGCAGTTCCGGGACACCCGGAGGGGGCTACACCTTC.

The chain has TRBV5-1 and TRBJ2-1; tentatively, D is TRBD1 or TRBD2 (6 bases each). Germline V gene lookup returns CDR1 SGHRS and CDR2 YFSETQ. CDR3 length: 13 amino acids. Trimming shortened V by 5 bases and J by 9 bases, and 15 bases separated the two germline ends. The CDR3 DNA is TGCGCCAGCAGTCAACAGGGAGGCGGTGAGCAGTTCTTC. Amino acid sequence: CASSQQGGGEQFF. Based on the CDR3 plus reference TRBV5-1 and TRBJ2-1, the full variable domain is KAGVTQTPRYLIKTRGQQVTLSCSPISGHRSVSWYQQTPGQGLQFLFEYFSETQRNKGNFPGRFSGRQFSNSRSEMNVSTLELGDSALYLCASSQQGGGEQFFGPGTRLTVL.

The J gene is TRBJ1-2, the V gene TRBV5-6; D remains ambiguous. The CDR3 is 15 residues long. Between the trimmed V and J ends, which lost 2 bases and 2 bases, there was a span of 13 bases. Germline CDR1 is SGHDT and CDR2 is YYEEEE. The CDR3 nucleotides are TGTGCCAGCAGCTTACTCTCCGGGCCAAACTATGGCTACACCTTC. Translation gives CASSLLSGPNYGYTF.

The V call is TRBV6-1, the J call TRBJ1-2, with 10 bases aligning to TRBD1. Trimming at V came to 6 bases and at J to 3 bases, leaving 10 bases not matched to a gene. Per the germline V gene, CDR1 is MNHNS and CDR2 is SASEGT. This CDR3 region has 16 residues. CDR3 residues: CASSENRQGAYYGYTF. DNA of the CDR3: TGTGCCAGCAGCGAAAATCGACAGGGGGCCTACTATGGCTACACCTTC.

The gene calls are TRBV7-9 and TRBJ1-1, with D possibly being TRBD1 (6 bases). The CDR3 is made up of 16 amino acids. From germline, CDR1 is SEHNR and CDR2 FQNEAQ (reference sequence). The germline V and J ends were trimmed by 6 bases and 1 base, with 18 bases remaining between them. The CDR3 sequence is CASSTQDSHPNTEAFF. The CDR3 DNA sequence: TGTGCCAGCAGTACCCAGGACAGTCACCCGAACACTGAAGCTTTCTTT.